This T cell receptor (beta chain) was found in a study of T cells in Graves' hyperthyroidism and ophthalmopathy. About this clonotype: Its antigen is currently unknown.

Whole-study findings and limits: The model forecast ophthalmopathy, anticipating it by a median 6.5 months before onset.

CDR1 is SGHRS and CDR2 is YFSETQ in the germline V gene. Trimming removed 1 base from V and 3 bases from J, with 14 bases in between. CDR3 length: 15 amino acids. Researchers took RNA transcripts and amplified the TCR beta CDR3 regions from them. HTBI primers were employed in a first-round RT-PCR of the TCR CDR3. Using its own MiXCR run on the multiplex PCR reads, TCRdb lists one record per CDR3 protein. The table lists 300,000 to 500,000 distinct CDR3 sequences, about 15% of them singletons. This TCR came from a woman younger than 45 with Graves' hyperthyroidism. The specimen sequenced was blood. The V call is TRBV5-1, the J call TRBJ2-7; D might be TRBD2 (6 bases). CDR3 amino acids: CASSLFSGTNYEQYF. The CDR3 DNA is TGCGCCAGCAGCTTGTTTAGCGGAACTAACTACGAGCAGTACTTC.